This TCR beta chain was sequenced during a study of early stage breast cancer tumors. In germline, CDR1 is PRHDT, CDR2 FYEKMQ (reference sequence). CDR3 size: 13 residues. Trimming took off 6 bases at V and 3 bases at J, with 12 bases between the two ends. Here immunoSEQ multiplex PCR was the method, and the copy in TCRdb shows in-frame clones only, minus some. The profile shows about 50,000 clones, about three quarters of them singletons. Sequencing was carried out using blood. This chain joins TRBV13 and TRBJ2-7; D might be TRBD2 (5 bases). The sequence was obtained from a person aged 25 to 39 with breast cancer. CDR3: CASSGRVNYEQYF. CDR3 nucleotides: TGTGCCAGCAGTGGGCGGGTTAACTACGAGCAGTACTTC.